The 3 T cell receptor beta chains in this list originate from one sample, sequenced in a study of OX40 agonist ivuxolimab in advanced cancers. Measured with immunoSEQ multiplex PCR; TCRdb has only the in-frame clones, and not every one. Of 50,000 to 70,000 clones in the sample, approximately 90% were seen once. The sample consisted of CD4+ or CD8+ T cells sorted from blood, taken in a trial of the OX40 agonist ivuxolimab. All receptors derive from an adult with an advanced solid tumor such as melanoma, head and neck, liver or kidney cancer.

V is TRBV5-1 and J is TRBJ2-7, with 9 bases lining up with TRBD1. V shed 0 bases, J shed 0 bases, and the junction held 10 bases outside the gene matches. The germline CDR1 and CDR2 sequences are SGHRS and YFSETQ. CDR3 length: 18 amino acids. CDR3 nucleotides: TGCGCCAGCAGCTTGGCATGGGAAACAGGGGGCATCTCCTACGAGCAGTACTTC. It codes for CASSLAWETGGISYEQYF.

The CDR3 protein is CASSQAWNTEAFF. The CDR3 coding sequence is TGCGCCAGCAGCCAAGCTTGGAACACTGAAGCTTTCTTT. The chain carries TRBV4-3 and TRBJ1-1; no clear D. The CDR3 length is 13 residues. Germline V gives CDR1 LGHNA, CDR2 YSLEER. V was pared by 1 base and J by 1 base, with 4 bases between.

The gene calls are TRBV15 and TRBJ2-7; 9 nucleotides agree with TRBD2. J lost 4 bases, V lost 0 bases, and 4 bases had no gene match. This CDR3 spans 15 amino acids. Germline V CDR1 and CDR2: LNHNV, YYDKDF (reference sequence). CDR3 sequence: CATSREAGGPYEQYF. In DNA form, the CDR3 reads TGTGCCACCAGCAGAGAGGCGGGAGGGCCTTACGAGCAGTACTTC.